The 30 T cell receptor beta chains below were found in one sample sequenced in a study of cytomegalovirus exposure and HLA in healthy donors. Use of 60 Vbeta and 13 Jbeta primers characterized the PCR. Method: immunoSEQ multiplex PCR; TCRdb's copy keeps in-frame clones and lacks some. Here the sample spans around 120,000 clones, 15% being singletons. Sequenced sample: PBMCs. These receptors came from a woman younger than 30 in good health and CMV-seronegative.

This clone was seen a few times. V and J are TRBV5-6 and TRBJ2-3; maybe TRBD2 (6 bases). Germline CDR1 is SGHDT and CDR2 is YYEEEE. The CDR3 length is 15 residues. The germline V and J ends were trimmed by 3 bases and 3 bases, with 14 bases remaining between them. CDR3 region: CASSWVGLATDTQYF. CDR3 sequence (DNA): TGTGCCAGCAGCTGGGTGGGTCTAGCGACAGATACGCAGTATTTT.

The chain combines TRBV11-1 with TRBJ2-7; 7 bases map to TRBD1. The junction had 13 bases not matched to a gene; V was cut back by 6 bases and J by 2 bases. Germline CDR1 and CDR2: SGHAT and FQDESV (reference sequence). This CDR3 has 16 residues. DNA of the CDR3: TGTGCCAGCAGTTTTACGGACAGGAGTTTGGCCTACGAGCAGTACTTC. It codes for CASSFTDRSLAYEQYF.

In this sample, this clone turned up a few times. This chain connects TRBV2 to TRBJ2-3, with TRBD2 matching 9 bases. The trim removed 9 bases at V and 3 bases at J, leaving 4 bases unmatched. Germline-derived CDR1 and CDR2 are SNHLY and FYNNEI. CDR3 length: 13 amino acids. CDR3 nucleotide sequence: TGTGCCAGGGCGGGGGGGCGTACAGATACGCAGTATTTT. Its translation: CARAGGRTDTQYF.

The chain employs TRBV6-1 and TRBJ2-4; D not resolved. The CDR3 totals 12 residues. The V end lost 2 bases, the J end lost 11 bases, and 10 bases lay between the germline ends. In germline, CDR1 is MNHNS, CDR2 SASEGT. CDR3 sequence: CASSENRLVQYF. CDR3 DNA: TGTGCCAGCAGTGAAAACCGACTGGTTCAGTACTTC.

This clone occurred a few times. The J gene is TRBJ1-1, the V gene TRBV2; D gene unclear. The V and J ends lost 7 bases and 3 bases respectively, with 15 bases between them. Germline V lookup: CDR1 SNHLY, CDR2 FYNNEI. CDR3 length: 14 amino acids. CDR3: CASTRNMGHTEAFF. DNA of the CDR3: TGTGCCAGCACCAGAAATATGGGCCACACTGAAGCTTTCTTT.

This clone was observed a handful of times. This rearrangement joins TRBV5-4 to TRBJ2-2, with TRBD2 matching over 8 bases. The trim removed 3 bases at V and 3 bases at J, leaving 4 bases unmatched. This CDR3 is built from 15 residues. Per germline, CDR1 SGHNT and CDR2 YYREEE (reference sequence). The CDR3, as DNA: TGTGCCAGCAGCTCCAGCGGGGGATACACCGGGGAGCTGTTTTTT. It codes for CASSSSGGYTGELFF.

This clone was counted only a few times. The chain is built from TRBV10-1 and TRBJ2-1; D perhaps matches TRBD2 (5 bases). The V end lost 3 bases, the J end lost 7 bases, and 22 bases lay between the germline ends. Germline V CDR1 and CDR2: WNHNN, SYGVQD (reference sequence). The CDR3 spans 17 residues. The CDR3 DNA reads TGCGCCAGCAGTGAAATAGGAGGCCTAGACGGGTGGAATGAGCAGTTCTTC. This encodes CASSEIGGLDGWNEQFF.

This rearrangement joins TRBV11-2 to TRBJ1-2, with TRBD1 identical over 10 bases. Germline-derived CDR1 and CDR2 are SGHAT and FQNNGV. CDR3 size: 14 residues. Trimming at V came to 5 bases and at J to 5 bases, leaving 5 bases not matched to a gene. This CDR3 reads CASSLGDRGYGYTF. Written as DNA, the CDR3 is TGTGCCAGCAGCCTAGGGGACAGGGGATATGGCTACACCTTC. The entire variable domain, with the rest obtained from reference TRBV11-2 and TRBJ1-2, is as follows: EAGVAQSPRYKIIEKRQSVAFWCNPISGHATLYWYQQILGQGPKLLIQFQNNGVVDDSQLPKDRFSAERLKGVDSTLKIQPAKLEDSAVYLCASSLGDRGYGYTFGSGTRLTVV.

The chain is built from TRBV10-3 and TRBJ2-1; 13 bases are a match to TRBD2. Unmatched junction bases numbered 5, after V lost 2 bases and J lost 7 bases. The CDR3 is 16 residues long. Germline V gives CDR1 ENHRY, CDR2 SYGVKD. CDR3 nucleotide sequence: TGTGCCATCAGTGAGGGGGGACTAGCGGGGCGAAATGAGCAGTTCTTC. It encodes CAISEGGLAGRNEQFF.

This clone turned up a few times. This chain joins TRBV27 and TRBJ2-5, with unresolved D. The germline V gene has CDR1 MNHEY and CDR2 SMNVEV (reference sequence). The CDR3 length is 14 residues. The V and J ends lost 2 bases and 5 bases respectively, with 12 bases between them. CDR3 coding DNA: TGTGCCAGCAGTTTAGACCCCGGAGTGGAGACCCAGTACTTC. Protein product: CASSLDPGVETQYF.

This clone has just one count. V and J are TRBV21-1 and TRBJ1-5; the table names TRBD1, a call not compared with the DNA. TRBV21-1 is an annotated pseudogene. The CDR3 runs to 15 residues. This CDR3 is CASSTQDHSNQPQHF. CDR3 coding DNA: TGTGCCAGCAGCACTCAGGATCATAGCAATCAGCCCCAGCATTTT.

CDR3 DNA sequence: TGCGCCAGCAGCCAAGTAGAGGGGGATCGTGGCTACACCTTC. It translates to CASSQVEGDRGYTF. The V gene is TRBV4-3, the J gene TRBJ1-2, with TRBD1 as a possible D gene (6 bases). V dropped 1 base and J dropped 7 bases, with 13 bases sitting between them. The CDR3 covers 14 residues. Germline CDR1 is LGHNA and CDR2 is YSLEER.

The gene calls are TRBV19 and TRBJ2-2; D gene ambiguous. This CDR3 is 14 amino acids long. Trimming took off 2 bases at V and 1 base at J, with 5 bases between the two ends. Germline V gives CDR1 LNHDA, CDR2 SQIVND (reference sequence). The CDR3 loop reads CASSITGNTGELFF. CDR3 bases: TGTGCCAGTAGTATAACTGGGAACACCGGGGAGCTGTTTTTT. The full variable domain, completed using reference TRBV19 and TRBJ2-2, is DGGITQSPKYLFRKEGQNVTLSCEQNLNHDAMYWYRQDPGQGLRLIYYSQIVNDFQKGDIAEGYSVSREKKESFPLTVTSAQKNPTAFYLCASSITGNTGELFFGEGSRLTVL.

This clone was counted only a few times. The CDR3 region has the DNA TGTGCCAGCAGCTTGGGGGCTGGCACAGATACGCAGTATTTT. It translates to CASSLGAGTDTQYF. The gene calls are TRBV5-4 and TRBJ2-3; D remains unclear. V dropped 0 bases and J dropped 1 base, with 6 bases sitting between them. The CDR3 sequence is 14 residues long. Germline V gene lookup returns CDR1 SGHNT and CDR2 YYREEE (reference sequence). Supplemented by reference TRBV5-4 and TRBJ2-3, the full variable domain reads ETGVTQSPTHLIKTRGQQVTLRCSSQSGHNTVSWYQQALGQGPQFIFQYYREEENGRGNFPPRFSGLQFPNYSSELNVNALELDDSALYLCASSLGAGTDTQYFGPGTRLTVL.

There are a few counts of this clone. The chain joins TRBV2 to TRBJ1-2; D gene ambiguous. V was trimmed by 9 bases and J by 4 bases, leaving 15 bases between them. Germline CDR1 is SNHLY and CDR2 is FYNNEI. This CDR3 contains 13 residues. The CDR3 is CARFRSSPYGYTF. The CDR3 DNA reads as TGTGCCAGATTCAGATCCTCCCCCTATGGCTACACCTTC.

Here the CDR3 DNA reads TGTGCCAGCAGCAAGGACAGGGGTGAGCAGTACTTC. The encoded protein is CASSKDRGEQYF. This chain uses TRBV6-5 with TRBJ2-7; TRBD1 matches 9 bases. CDR1 is MNHEY and CDR2 is SVGAGI in the germline V gene. The CDR3 loop spans 12 amino acids. Germline trimming cut 6 bases from V and 7 bases from J; bases unmatched to any gene: 4.

The chain joins TRBV30 to TRBJ2-3; 11 bases map to TRBD2. The CDR3 loop spans 14 amino acids. Per germline, CDR1 GTSNPN and CDR2 SVGIG (reference sequence). V shed 1 base and J 6 bases; nucleotides not matched to a gene: 3. CDR3 coding DNA: TGTGCCTGGAGTGGACTAGCGGGGTTTGATACGCAGTATTTT. Protein sequence: CAWSGLAGFDTQYF.

This clone has a handful of counts. This chain uses TRBV5-8 with TRBJ2-5; 11 bases are a match to TRBD1. Germline lookup yields CDR1 SGHTS and CDR2 YDEGEE. The J segment lost 2 bases and the V segment lost 5 bases, leaving 8 bases of the junction unmatched. The length of the CDR3 is 16 residues. CDR3 sequence (DNA): TGTGCCAGCAGGTGGAGGGACAGGGGGTATCAAGAGACCCAGTACTTC. This sequence encodes CASRWRDRGYQETQYF.

The chain carries TRBV27 and TRBJ1-1; 9 bases are shared with TRBD1. With 5 bases clipped from V and 6 bases from J, the junction kept 1 base outside the gene matches. The CDR3 has 12 amino acids. Germline V gene sequence: CDR1 MNHEY, CDR2 SMNVEV (reference sequence). The DNA for the CDR3 is TGTGCCAGCAGTCGACAGGGGGCTGAAGCTTTCTTT. Protein product: CASSRQGAEAFF.

This clone showed up just a few times. CDR3 DNA: TGCAGCGTTCAAACTCTTCTGGGACTAGCGGGGGCAGATACGCAGTATTTT. Protein product: CSVQTLLGLAGADTQYF. The chain couples TRBV29-1 to TRBJ2-3; 14 nucleotides agree with TRBD2. There are 17 residues in the CDR3. Trimming cost V 5 bases and J 4 bases; bases outside gene matches: 11. Looked up from germline, CDR1 is SQVTM and CDR2 is ANQGSEA.

The sample holds a few counts of this clone. The chain couples TRBV7-9 to TRBJ2-5, with TRBD2 matching over 8 bases. CDR1 SEHNR and CDR2 FQNEAQ come from the germline V gene (reference sequence). The CDR3 totals 17 residues. The trim removed 4 bases at V and 5 bases at J, leaving 15 bases unmatched. The CDR3 DNA reads TGTGCCAGCAGCTCTCCCGCGGCCAGCGGGAGATGGGAGACCCAGTACTTC. It specifies CASSSPAASGRWETQYF.

This clone has more than one count but fewer than ten. The chain is built from TRBV7-9 and TRBJ2-4; weak D call: TRBD2 (6 bases). CDR3 length equals 15 residues. Germline CDR1 reads SEHNR; CDR2 reads FQNEAQ (reference sequence). With 2 bases removed from V and 6 bases from J, the gap between germline ends came to 14 bases. The CDR3 is CASSLRRGGGNIQYF. The CDR3 region has the DNA TGTGCCAGCAGCTTAAGGCGGGGTGGTGGAAACATTCAGTACTTC.

This clone was counted between two and nine times. The chain carries TRBV14 and TRBJ2-7, with TRBD1 identical over 9 bases. The CDR3 is 16 amino acids. The V segment lost 1 base and the J segment 2 bases; nucleotides outside the gene matches: 6. The germline gives CDR1 SGHDN, CDR2 FVKESK. The CDR3 DNA is TGTGCCAGCAGCCAAGGACAAGGGGACAGGGCCTACGAGCAGTACTTC. This sequence encodes CASSQGQGDRAYEQYF. The full variable domain, rest sourced from reference TRBV14 and TRBJ2-7, is EAGVTQFPSHSVIEKGQTVTLRCDPISGHDNLYWYRRVMGKEIKFLLHFVKESKQDESGMPNNRFLAERTGGTYSTLKVQPAELEDSGVYFCASSQGQGDRAYEQYFGPGTRLTVT.

This clone was seen a few times. The chain joins TRBV30 to TRBJ2-2; D is unclear. Per germline, CDR1 GTSNPN and CDR2 SVGIG (reference sequence). CDR3 length: 14 residues. Trimming cost V 1 base and J 1 base, with 7 bases left between them. The CDR3 reads CAWSGTVNTGELFF. Written as DNA, the CDR3 is TGTGCCTGGAGTGGCACGGTGAACACCGGGGAGCTGTTTTTT.

This clone was picked up a small number of times. The chain joins TRBV25-1 to TRBJ1-5; 7 nucleotides match TRBD1. This CDR3 is 15 amino acids long. After removal of 2 bases from V and 7 bases from J, the junction contained 8 bases not matched to a gene. In germline, CDR1 is MGHDK, CDR2 SYGVNS. The CDR3 here is CASSETDREDQPQHF. CDR3 in DNA: TGTGCCAGCAGTGAAACCGACAGGGAGGACCAGCCCCAGCATTTT.

The rearrangement joins TRBV7-7 to TRBJ2-2; TRBD1 aligns across 9 bases. Germline-derived CDR1 and CDR2 are SSHAT and FNYEAQ (reference sequence). This CDR3 spans 17 amino acids. Germline trimming cut 1 base from V and 6 bases from J; bases unmatched to any gene: 9. CDR3 loop: CASSLVGGQGRAGELFF. The CDR3 coding sequence is TGTGCCAGCAGCTTAGTCGGAGGACAGGGGAGGGCCGGGGAGCTGTTTTTT.

The genes are TRBV5-1 and TRBJ2-5; D gene uncertain. In germline, CDR1 is SGHRS, CDR2 YFSETQ. The V gene lost 0 bases and the J gene lost 5 bases, with 14 bases spanning the gap. The CDR3 has 15 amino acids. The CDR3 nucleotides read TGCGCCAGCAGCTTGGAGTTTAGGCCCGGGGAGACCCAGTACTTC. This codes for CASSLEFRPGETQYF. The entire variable domain, with the rest obtained from reference TRBV5-1 and TRBJ2-5, is as follows: KAGVTQTPRYLIKTRGQQVTLSCSPISGHRSVSWYQQTPGQGLQFLFEYFSETQRNKGNFPGRFSGRQFSNSRSEMNVSTLELGDSALYLCASSLEFRPGETQYFGPGTRLLVL.

This chain joins TRBV28 and TRBJ2-1; D not resolved. CDR1 is MDHEN and CDR2 is SYDVKM in the germline V gene. V was pared by 6 bases and J by 4 bases, with 4 bases between. CDR3 size: 11 residues. The CDR3 region has the DNA TGTGCCAGCAGCCTTTACAATGAGCAGTTCTTC. Its protein is CASSLYNEQFF. Combining the CDR3 with reference TRBV28 and TRBJ2-1 gives the whole variable domain DVKVTQSSRYLVKRTGEKVFLECVQDMDHENMFWYRQDPGLGLRLIYFSYDVKMKEKGDIPEGYSVSREKKERFSLILESASTNQTSMYLCASSLYNEQFFGPGTRLTVL.

The rearrangement uses TRBV2 and TRBJ1-1; 7 bases are a match to TRBD1. After removal of 9 bases from V and 0 bases from J, the junction contained 7 bases not matched to a gene. This CDR3 has 14 residues. The germline V gene encodes CDR1 SNHLY and CDR2 FYNNEI. The CDR3 region has the DNA TGTGCCAGTGAACAGGGGCTAATGAACACTGAAGCTTTCTTT. This gives the protein CASEQGLMNTEAFF.

The V gene is TRBV7-6, the J gene TRBJ1-4; perhaps TRBD1 as D (5 bases). CDR3 length equals 17 residues. Between the trimmed V and J ends, which lost 1 base and 0 bases, there was a span of 12 bases. Germline lookup yields CDR1 SGHVS and CDR2 FNYEAQ. The chain's CDR3 is CASSLDRGASTNEKLFF. The DNA of the CDR3 is TGTGCCAGCAGCTTAGATCGTGGGGCCTCAACTAATGAAAAACTGTTTTTT.